This TCR beta chain was identified during a study of response to subunit inactivated influenza vaccine. This clonotype occurred a few times. V lost 4 bases to trimming and J lost 2 bases, with 12 bases between them. Germline CDR1 reads SNHLY; CDR2 reads FYNNEI. CDR3 size: 15 residues. MiXCR, applied by TCRdb to the RT-PCR reads, yields one record per CDR3 protein. The profile shows hundreds of thousands of distinct CDR3 sequences, 11% of them singletons. A further study also used this sample, focusing on T cells expressing NK-cell markers. That work adds: UMIs were included in TCR beta cDNA generated by 5'RACE template switching.

This sequence originates from a man aged 50 to 59 who received an inactivated influenza vaccine. The sequenced sample was PBMCs from blood, obtained on the day of vaccination. The chain has TRBV2 and TRBJ2-1; D unresolved. CDR3 bases: TGTGCCAGCAGTGTGCAAAGCGCGGCCTACAATGAGCAGTTCTTC. Encoded protein: CASSVQSAAYNEQFF.